Sequencing of this TCR beta chain was carried out in a study of blood T cell repertoires in COVID-19 (dated by TCRdb to 2018 to 2021). Regarding the study in general: ImmuneRACE Cohort 3 recovered participants were defined by two consecutive negative NP/OP PCR tests, healthcare professional clearance, or symptom resolution. Samples covering the acute and convalescent phases of COVID-19 were provided by collaborators in the United States, Italy and Spain. The material from the prospective study consisted of cDNA or gDNA derived from T cells, B-cell-depleted T cells, or PBMCs. Subjects who had been exposed to COVID-19, were actively infected with it, or had recovered from it provided the deeply sampled blood TCRbeta repertoires that made up the dataset. The repertoires were released in a freely available public database intended as a resource for research on the immune response to SARS-CoV-2. The samples were drawn from the first 160 participants of the ongoing ImmuneRACE study and from 1,200 or so subjects provided by 6 global collaborators. A de-identified subject ID, COVID-19 status, age in years and sex were almost always included in the sample metadata. Where available, HLA class I and class II types were taken from metadata supplied by the sample provider and were not determined by assay-based typing. General study outcomes and caveats: Clinical and demographic metadata were provided uncurated, with the amount varying by source and participant.

Participants in the prospective study were enrolled through a virtual design, were aged roughly 18 to 100 years, and lived in some 24 United States geographic areas. In the prospective study, participants were assigned to cohorts based on the clinical history participants reported in a screening survey and a study questionnaire. Each participant in the prospective study had whole blood, serum and a nasopharyngeal or oropharyngeal swab collected by mobile phlebotomists. Additional blood draws and questionnaires over an approximately two-month period could optionally be provided by prospective study participants. Prospective study blood samples were shipped either frozen or at room temperature before DNA extraction. TCRbeta CDR3 regions were amplified from genomic DNA using the immunoSEQ Assay, a bias-controlled multiplex PCR. The original pipeline was this. The number of nucleated cells in each sample was estimated from the amplification of reference gene primers within the assay. To quantify the absolute abundance of each unique TCRbeta CDR3 rearrangement, sequence reads were collapsed and filtered. For each sample, productive Simpson clonality was calculated as the square root of Simpson's diversity index across productive rearrangements. This immuneACCESS table, as held by TCRdb, lists in-frame sequences with V and J called but not all clones. Of the missing ones, under half trace to an unresolved V gene in checked studies; the others have no known cause. V and J calls and clone size come straight from that table; D and trimming were deduced from the DNA. Across this sample there are roughly 150,000 clones, with about 80% seen only once. The top ten clonotypes cover about 20% of the sample.

As concerns this clone: This receptor's antigen is unknown. The record has no base qualities; no much larger clone is one base away.

The sequencing sample was made of PBMCs or T cells enriched from blood (not recorded which). The sequence was obtained from a woman between 65 and 79 years old in a cohort exposed to, infected with or recovered from COVID-19 (not recorded which).

In nucleotides, the sequence is TGTGCCAGCAGAGCAGGGAGCACAGATACGCAGTATTTT. This yields the protein CASRAGSTDTQYF. This chain is built from TRBV12-3 or TRBV12-4 and TRBJ2-3; the best D guess is TRBD1, with 5 bases matching. V gives up 6 bases and J gives up 0 bases, and the segment between their germline ends measures 7 bases. The CDR3 starts with the cysteine, ends with the phenylalanine, and has 13 residues. Here the CDR3 DNA is all that survives: 39 bases in frame from base 1.